This is a list of T cell receptor beta chains from one sample in a study of technical replicates of blood from a few donors. Assay used: immunoSEQ multiplex PCR; TCRdb lists only in-frame clones, some missing. The table has about 75,000 clones, around 94% seen once; the top ten hold roughly 0.37%. Material: T cells isolated from PBMCs. Receptors were obtained from a human donor in good health. CDR3s include the opening cysteine and the closing phenylalanine or tryptophan. The order of the fields is D gene, V gene, J gene, CDR3 DNA, CDR3 protein. D genes are given only for firm matches.

>NA|TRBV2|TRBJ1-5
TGTGCCAGCAGTGAAAACCCGATTTACACAGGGTTCAGGGGCCAGCCCCAGCATTTT
CASSENPIYTGFRGQPQHF
>NA|TRBV6-5|TRBJ2-1
TGTGCCAGCAGACTAGCTGCTGCCCATGAGCAGTTCTTC
CASRLAAAHEQFF
>TRBD1|TRBV7-9|TRBJ2-5
TGTGCCAGCAGCTTAGACAGGGGTGAGACCCAGTACTTC
CASSLDRGETQYF
>TRBD2|TRBV6-6|TRBJ2-2
TGTGCCAGCAGTCAAAGGCTAGCGGGCTCCGGGGAGCTGTTTTTT
CASSQRLAGSGELFF
>NA|TRBV11-3|TRBJ2-7
TGTGCCAGCAGCTTACCCACCTACGAGCAGTACTTC
CASSLPTYEQYF
>NA|TRBV4-1|TRBJ2-3
TGCGCCAGCAGCCAAGATGGTAGCAAACACACAGATACGCAGTATTTT
CASSQDGSKHTDTQYF
>NA|TRBV11-2|TRBJ1-1
TGTGCCAGCAGCTTATGGGTGGGCGACACTGAAGCTTTCTTT
CASSLWVGDTEAFF
>NA|TRBV5-4|TRBJ1-2
TGTGCCAGCAGCACCAGGGTACCCCCCTATGGCTACACCTTC
CASSTRVPPYGYTF
>TRBD1|TRBV18|TRBJ1-2
TGTGCCAGCTCGGAGGACAGGGTTGATGGCTACACCTTC
CASSEDRVDGYTF
>NA|TRBV4-1|TRBJ1-4
TGCGCCAGCAGCCTAAACCCCGACAGACAGAATGAAAAACTGTTTTTT
CASSLNPDRQNEKLFF
>TRBD1|TRBV30|TRBJ1-5
TGTGCCTGGTCCCTTACAGGGGGGTATCAGCCCCAGCATTTT
CAWSLTGGYQPQHF
>TRBD1|TRBV5-5|TRBJ1-4
TGTGCCAGCAGCTTCGGGGACAGGGGGCTGGAAAAACTGTTTTTT
CASSFGDRGLEKLFF
>TRBD2|TRBV5-1|TRBJ2-2
TGCGCCAGCAGTAGGCTAGCGGGAGATAACGGGGAGCTGTTTTTT
CASSRLAGDNGELFF
>NA|TRBV28|TRBJ1-5
TGTGCCAGCAGTCCACAGGGTCATGTCGGCAATCAGCCCCAGCATTTT
CASSPQGHVGNQPQHF
>TRBD1|TRBV5-6|TRBJ1-1
TGTGCCAGCAGCGCCCGACAGGGCGGGACTGAAGCTTTCTTT
CASSARQGGTEAFF
>NA|TRBV30|TRBJ1-2
TGTGCCTGGAGTGTAGATGGCGGCTACACCTTC
CAWSVDGGYTF